This T cell receptor beta chain was sequenced for a study of T cells after yellow fever vaccination (dated by TCRdb to the late 2010s). Context from the whole study: The SMART-Seq v4 Ultra Low Input RNA kit was used to prepare libraries from fractions with low cell numbers. Bulk TCR alpha and beta repertoires were sequenced longitudinally to track T-cell clones before and after primary and booster YFV17D yellow fever vaccination. The cohort comprised two healthy male donors, one aged 18 to 30 and one aged 30 to 40 years. Blood was drawn at multiple timepoints before and after primary and secondary immunization, with bulk PBMC replicates and cell subsets isolated. Here is what the overall study found, with its caveats: Because only a couple of donors were included in the study, the extent to which the findings can be generalized is limited. Compared with the primary T-cell response, the secondary T-cell response was faster but weaker, reaching its peak on day 5 rather than on day 15. After the booster, most clones that had expanded after primary vaccination were detected again (around 96% of CD4 and around nine tenths of CD8), suggesting broad maintenance of memory. Computational filtering was required because FACS-sorted repertoires could contain abundant contaminating clonotypes from the bulk population. A small fraction of clonotypes appeared in both the CD4 and CD8 compartments, likely as a result of convergent recombination.

Measured from the cysteine to the phenylalanine, the CDR3 is 18 residues long. CDR3 DNA only is kept here, 54 bases in frame from base 1. The germline V end is reduced by 3 bases and the J end by 4 bases; junction bases left unmatched: 9. Via the germline V gene, CDR1 is SGHTA and CDR2 FQGNSA. This clonotype was counted only a few times. It has no known antigen specificity. Base-call qualities are not available, and no considerably larger clone is one nucleotide away. The sequencer was an Illumina NovaSeq 6000. Synthesis of TCR cDNA relied on 5'RACE template switching, a step that introduced a universal primer site along with unique molecular identifiers. Priming for cDNA synthesis came from both the TCR alpha and TCR beta constant segments. Library amplification involved two PCR steps, and the second step added sample barcodes and sequencing adapters. Sequencing of libraries was done on Illumina HiSeq 2500 (2x100 bp) or NovaSeq (2x150 bp). On the authors' methods: Reads were demultiplexed and collapsed into UMI consensus sequences with MIGEC, and V(D)J alignment was performed with MiXCR. Using edgeR on replicate PBMC samples, clonotypes were called vaccine-responding if FDR was below 0.01 and the log2 fold change was above 5 up to day 15. CD4 or CD8 identity was assigned to each bulk clonotype according to whether the clonotype was present at higher abundance in the sequenced CD4 repertoire or the sequenced CD8 repertoire. TCRdb reprocessing: public reads trimmed at Q25 with fastp, clones called with MiXCR, in-frame beta chains kept. Duplicate CDR3 protein sequences are folded into a single record with the most common DNA and genes. The V and J calls and clone size come from TCRdb's table, not from the authors' own analysis. The sample table holds some 300,000 distinct CDR3 sequences, of which 7.5% to 9% were seen once. The ten largest make up 3% to 3.5% of the sample.

The treatment or condition label of this sample denotes: live attenuated yellow fever vaccine strain. A standard Ficoll-Paque protocol was used to isolate PBMCs from peripheral blood. Dynabeads CD4 and CD8 positive selection kits were used to isolate the CD4 and CD8 T-cell fractions. RNA was extracted with TriZol from bulk PBMCs, CD4 and CD8 fractions, and dextramer-positive and dextramer-negative fractions. The sequence was obtained from a young man who received the YFV17D yellow fever vaccine. The rearrangement combines TRBV7-2 with TRBJ1-6; TRBD1 matches 10 bases in the middle. Sample: CD4+ T cells sorted from PBMCs, taken 5 days after the yellow fever booster vaccination. The CDR3 reads as follows: CASSLGKMGQGYNSPLHF. DNA sequence: TGTGCCAGCAGCTTGGGGAAGATGGGACAGGGGTATAATTCACCCCTCCACTTT.